Given below is one T cell receptor beta chain in context. The antigen it binds to is not known. There are no base qualities to consult, and no much larger clone falls within one base. This sample was included in a study of T cells after yellow fever vaccination (dated by TCRdb to about 2019). In terms of the full investigation: The SMART-Seq v4 Ultra Low Input RNA kit was used to prepare libraries from fractions with low cell numbers. Two healthy male donors, one aged 18 to 29 and one aged 30 to 40 years, made up the cohort. Bulk PBMC replicates and cell subsets were isolated from blood drawn at multiple timepoints before and after both primary and secondary immunization. Bulk TCR alpha and beta repertoires were sequenced longitudinally to track T-cell clones before and after primary and booster YFV17D yellow fever vaccination. The full study reports these points: Because only two donors were included in the study, the extent to which the findings can be generalized is limited. FACS-sorted repertoires could contain abundant contaminating clonotypes from the bulk population, so computational filtering was required. A small fraction of clonotypes showed up in both the CD4 and CD8 compartments, probably as a result of convergent recombination. Compared with the primary T-cell response, the secondary T-cell response was weaker but faster, peaking on day 5 rather than day 15. Most clones expanded after primary vaccination (approximately 97% of CD4 and approximately 90% of CD8) were re-detected after the booster, suggesting that broad memory maintenance occurred.

CDR1 SGHRS and CDR2 YFSETQ are derived from the germline V gene. The CDR3, cysteine through phenylalanine, is 16 amino acids long. Only the CDR3 DNA stays, 48 bases, in frame from base 1. From V the trimming removes 0 bases and from J it removes 4 bases, while the gene matches leave 7 bases of the junction unaccounted for. Data came from an Illumina NovaSeq 6000. Synthesis of TCR cDNA relied on 5'RACE template switching, a step that introduced a universal primer site along with unique molecular identifiers. Priming for cDNA synthesis came from both the TCR alpha and TCR beta constant segments. Library amplification used two PCR steps, and the second PCR step added sample barcodes and sequencing adapters. Sequencing of the libraries was done on either Illumina HiSeq 2500 (2x100 bp) or NovaSeq (2x150 bp). In the source study's methods: MIGEC handled demultiplexing of reads and collapsing into UMI consensus sequences, while MiXCR performed V(D)J alignment. Clonotypes responding to the vaccine were identified with edgeR on replicate PBMC samples, with the criteria of FDR below 0.01 and a log2 fold change above 5 up to day 15. CD4 or CD8 identity was assigned to each bulk clonotype according to whether the clonotype was present at higher abundance in the sequenced CD4 repertoire or the sequenced CD8 repertoire. TCRdb itself trimmed the public reads at Q25 with fastp, ran MiXCR and retained productive beta chains. Rows matching on CDR3 protein sequence are summarized as one entry with the most common DNA and genes. In this record, the V and J calls reflect TCRdb's handling and not the investigators' own analysis. In this sample the table shows roughly 400,000 distinct CDR3 sequences, approximately 18% of which occur a single time. The top ten hold 15% to 20% of the sample.

The sample's treatment or condition label, in plain terms: live attenuated yellow fever vaccine strain. Two biological replicates of bulk PBMCs were collected at each blood-draw timepoint. PBMCs were isolated from peripheral blood using a standard Ficoll-Paque protocol. TriZol was used to extract RNA from bulk PBMCs, from CD4 and CD8 fractions, and from dextramer-positive and dextramer-negative fractions. The sequenced sample was PBMCs, obtained before the yellow fever booster vaccination. The rearranged segments are TRBV5-1 and TRBJ2-5; 9 middle bases align to TRBD1. The receptor was isolated from a man younger than 35 who received the YFV17D yellow fever vaccine. The bases read TGCGCCAGCAGCTTGGGTCGACAGGGGGGGAGAGAGACCCAGTACTTC. Its protein reads: CASSLGRQGGRETQYF.